The rows below give T cell receptor beta chains drawn from one sample of a study of blood T cells in healthy people across ages. One entry per CDR3 protein, called by TCRdb with MiXCR from the 5' RACE reads. The sample includes 1.6 million or so distinct CDR3 sequences, about 31% of them seen just once. Material for sequencing was blood. The receptors shown here come from a woman in her twenties or thirties in good health. The CDR3 runs from the conserved cysteine through the conserved F or W. A D gene is named only where the DNA matches it firmly. Some rows mark clone size as missing; the rest say once, few, many or name a class of expanded clone.

j_gene: TRBJ2-3; v_gene: TRBV5-1; d_gene: NA; abundance: many; CDR3nt: TGCGCCAGCAGCTTTAGGGCCCCCGGCACAGATACGCAGTATTTT; CDR3aa: CASSFRAPGTDTQYF
j_gene: TRBJ2-3; v_gene: TRBV4-1; d_gene: TRBD2; abundance: few; CDR3nt: TGCGCCAACAGCCAAACTAGCGGGAGGAAGGATACGCAGTATTTT; CDR3aa: CANSQTSGRKDTQYF
j_gene: TRBJ1-1; v_gene: TRBV2; d_gene: NA; abundance: NA; CDR3nt: TGTGCCAGCAGTGAGAGGTCCGGGGTGAACACTGAAGCTTTCTTT; CDR3aa: CASSERSGVNTEAFF
j_gene: TRBJ2-7; v_gene: TRBV5-1; d_gene: NA; abundance: NA; CDR3nt: TGCGCCAGCAGCTTGGACCCAGGGACCGCCGACGAGCAGTACTTC; CDR3aa: CASSLDPGTADEQYF
j_gene: TRBJ2-5; v_gene: TRBV6-1; d_gene: NA; abundance: NA; CDR3nt: TGTGCCAGCACCCTTCGCATCCAAGAGACCCAGTACTTC; CDR3aa: CASTLRIQETQYF
j_gene: TRBJ2-3; v_gene: TRBV6-1; d_gene: TRBD2; abundance: NA; CDR3nt: TGTGCCAGCAGGAACAGCCTGACTAGCGGGGGAACAGATACGCAGTATTTT; CDR3aa: CASRNSLTSGGTDTQYF
j_gene: TRBJ2-1; v_gene: TRBV6-1; d_gene: NA; abundance: few; CDR3nt: TGTGCCAGCAGTGTGGGGCAGATCGCGGATGAGCAGTTCTTC; CDR3aa: CASSVGQIADEQFF
j_gene: TRBJ2-7; v_gene: TRBV6-1; d_gene: NA; abundance: NA; CDR3nt: TGTGCCAGCAGCTCAATCAACTTACCCTCCTACGAGCAGTACTTC; CDR3aa: CASSSINLPSYEQYF
j_gene: TRBJ1-2; v_gene: TRBV20-1; d_gene: NA; abundance: NA; CDR3nt: TGCAGTGCTATAGCAGGGACAAATGGCTACACCTTC; CDR3aa: CSAIAGTNGYTF
j_gene: TRBJ2-1; v_gene: TRBV29-1; d_gene: NA; abundance: many; CDR3nt: TGCAGCGGAGACACTGGGTACAATGAGCAGTTCTTC; CDR3aa: CSGDTGYNEQFF
j_gene: TRBJ2-7; v_gene: TRBV5-1; d_gene: TRBD1; abundance: few; CDR3nt: TGCGCCAGCACGCCACAGGGGTTGAGAAGCTCCTACGAGCAGTACTTC; CDR3aa: CASTPQGLRSSYEQYF
j_gene: TRBJ2-1; v_gene: TRBV25-1; d_gene: NA; abundance: NA; CDR3nt: TGTGCCAGCAGTGAATGGCGGGGAGCGAGGAATGAGCAGTTCTTC; CDR3aa: CASSEWRGARNEQFF
j_gene: TRBJ2-4; v_gene: TRBV20-1; d_gene: NA; abundance: few; CDR3nt: TGCAGTGCCGTCGGCGGGAACATTCAGTACTTC; CDR3aa: CSAVGGNIQYF
j_gene: TRBJ2-5; v_gene: TRBV5-1; d_gene: NA; abundance: few; CDR3nt: TGCGCCAGCAGACCTGGGGGGCGTGAGACCCAGTACTTC; CDR3aa: CASRPGGRETQYF
j_gene: TRBJ2-1; v_gene: TRBV30; d_gene: TRBD2; abundance: NA; CDR3nt: TGTGCCTGGAGTTATCGACTAGCGGACTACAATGAGCAGTTCTTC; CDR3aa: CAWSYRLADYNEQFF
j_gene: TRBJ2-2; v_gene: TRBV5-1; d_gene: NA; abundance: NA; CDR3nt: TGCGCCAGCCAGGACACCGGGGAGCTGTTTTTT; CDR3aa: CASQDTGELFF
j_gene: TRBJ2-7; v_gene: TRBV20-1; d_gene: NA; abundance: NA; CDR3nt: TGCAGTGCCAAGACAGGTTTCCACTACGAGCAGTACTTC; CDR3aa: CSAKTGFHYEQYF
j_gene: TRBJ2-3; v_gene: TRBV7-9; d_gene: NA; abundance: NA; CDR3nt: TGTGCCAGCAGCTCCTCATGGTCCGTGGATACGCAGTATTTT; CDR3aa: CASSSSWSVDTQYF
j_gene: TRBJ2-3; v_gene: TRBV10-3; d_gene: TRBD1; abundance: few; CDR3nt: TGTGCCATCAGTGAAGGACAGGGGGCTGAAGATACGCAGTATTTT; CDR3aa: CAISEGQGAEDTQYF
j_gene: TRBJ1-6; v_gene: TRBV27; d_gene: NA; abundance: NA; CDR3nt: TGTGCCAGCAGTTTTGTTCCCCAGGGGCGTTCACCCCTCCACTTT; CDR3aa: CASSFVPQGRSPLHF
j_gene: TRBJ2-3; v_gene: TRBV10-3; d_gene: NA; abundance: few; CDR3nt: TGTGCATCGACGGGCGGCAGGGACACAGATACGCAGTATTTT; CDR3aa: CASTGGRDTDTQYF
j_gene: TRBJ2-1; v_gene: TRBV5-1; d_gene: NA; abundance: few; CDR3nt: TGCGCCAGCAGCTTTTCCCGGGCCCGGAATGAGCAGTTCTTC; CDR3aa: CASSFSRARNEQFF
j_gene: TRBJ2-3; v_gene: TRBV29-1; d_gene: NA; abundance: many; CDR3nt: TGCAGCGTTTACCGGGGTACGCAGTATTTT; CDR3aa: CSVYRGTQYF
j_gene: TRBJ1-4; v_gene: TRBV5-1; d_gene: NA; abundance: NA; CDR3nt: TGCGCCAGCAGCTTTTCGGAAAGGGAAAAACTGTTTTTT; CDR3aa: CASSFSEREKLFF
j_gene: TRBJ2-5; v_gene: TRBV18; d_gene: NA; abundance: NA; CDR3nt: TGTGCCAGCTCACAGTCCCTTCAAGAGACCCAGTACTTC; CDR3aa: CASSQSLQETQYF
j_gene: TRBJ1-5; v_gene: TRBV4-1; d_gene: TRBD1; abundance: NA; CDR3nt: TGCGCCAGCAGCCAAGTGAACAGGGGGGATCAGCCCCAGCATTTT; CDR3aa: CASSQVNRGDQPQHF
j_gene: TRBJ2-3; v_gene: TRBV5-5; d_gene: TRBD1; abundance: once; CDR3nt: TGTGCCAGCAGCTGCCCCGAGACAGGGGGAGGCACAGATACGCAGTATTTT; CDR3aa: CASSCPETGGGTDTQYF
j_gene: TRBJ1-2; v_gene: TRBV12-5; d_gene: NA; abundance: NA; CDR3nt: TGTGCTAGTGGTTTGGGGACGTATGGCTACACCTTC; CDR3aa: CASGLGTYGYTF
j_gene: TRBJ2-5; v_gene: TRBV3-1; d_gene: TRBD2; abundance: few; CDR3nt: TGTGCCAGCAGCCACAGGTCGCGGGGGGCAGTCCAAGAGACCCAGTACTTC; CDR3aa: CASSHRSRGAVQETQYF